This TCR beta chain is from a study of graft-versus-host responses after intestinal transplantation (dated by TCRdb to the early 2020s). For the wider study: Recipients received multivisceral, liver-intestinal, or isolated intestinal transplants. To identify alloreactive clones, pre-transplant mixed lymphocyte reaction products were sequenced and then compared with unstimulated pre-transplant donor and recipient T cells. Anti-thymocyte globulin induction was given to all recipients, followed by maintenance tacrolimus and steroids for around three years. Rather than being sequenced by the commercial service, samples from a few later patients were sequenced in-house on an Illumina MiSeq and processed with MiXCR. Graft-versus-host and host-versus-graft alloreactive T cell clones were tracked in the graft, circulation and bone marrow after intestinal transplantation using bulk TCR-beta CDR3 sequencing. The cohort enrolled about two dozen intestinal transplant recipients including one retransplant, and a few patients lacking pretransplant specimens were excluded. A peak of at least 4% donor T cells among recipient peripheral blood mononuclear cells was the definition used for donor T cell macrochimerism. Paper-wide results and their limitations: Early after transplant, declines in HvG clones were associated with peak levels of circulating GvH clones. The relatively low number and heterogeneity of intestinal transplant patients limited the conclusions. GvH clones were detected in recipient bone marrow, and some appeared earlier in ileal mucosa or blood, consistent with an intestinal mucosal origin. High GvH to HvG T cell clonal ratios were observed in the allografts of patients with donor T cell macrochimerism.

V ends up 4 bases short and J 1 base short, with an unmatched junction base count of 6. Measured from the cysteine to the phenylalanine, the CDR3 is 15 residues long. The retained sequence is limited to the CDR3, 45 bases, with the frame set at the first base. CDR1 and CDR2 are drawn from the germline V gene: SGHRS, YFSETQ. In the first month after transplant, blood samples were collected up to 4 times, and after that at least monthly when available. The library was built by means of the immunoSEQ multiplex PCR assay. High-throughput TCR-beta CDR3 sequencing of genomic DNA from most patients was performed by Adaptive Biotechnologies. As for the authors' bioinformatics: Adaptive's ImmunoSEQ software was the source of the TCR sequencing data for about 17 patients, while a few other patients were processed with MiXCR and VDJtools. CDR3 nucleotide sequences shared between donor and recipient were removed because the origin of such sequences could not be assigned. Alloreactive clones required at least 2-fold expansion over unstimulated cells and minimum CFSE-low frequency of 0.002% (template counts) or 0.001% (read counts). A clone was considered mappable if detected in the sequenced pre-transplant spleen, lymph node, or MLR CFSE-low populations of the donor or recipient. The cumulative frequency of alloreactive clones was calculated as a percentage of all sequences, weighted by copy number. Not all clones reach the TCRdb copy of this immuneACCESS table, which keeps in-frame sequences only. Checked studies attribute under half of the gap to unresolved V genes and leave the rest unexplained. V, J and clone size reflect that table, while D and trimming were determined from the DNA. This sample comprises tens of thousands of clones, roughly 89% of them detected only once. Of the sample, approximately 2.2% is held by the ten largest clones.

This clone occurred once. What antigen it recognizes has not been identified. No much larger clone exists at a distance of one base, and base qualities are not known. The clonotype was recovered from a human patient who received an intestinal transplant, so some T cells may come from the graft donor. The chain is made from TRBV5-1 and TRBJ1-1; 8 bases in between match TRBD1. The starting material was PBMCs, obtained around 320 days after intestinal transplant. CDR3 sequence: CASSGGDRRNTEAFF. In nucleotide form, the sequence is TGCGCCAGCAGCGGGGGGGACAGGAGGAACACTGAAGCTTTCTTT.